These 14 T cell receptor beta chains were sequenced from one sample in a study of shared clonotypes between healthy human individuals. TCRdb's table, derived via immunoSEQ multiplex PCR, lists solely in-frame clones and lacks some. This table holds 1 million to 1.2 million clones, 70% to 80% found once. Sequencing was performed on memory CD4+ T cells from PBMCs. Subset reported: CD45RA-negative fraction. Receptors originate from a man between 18 and 29 years old in good health. Some clones in this sample may be carry-over from other donors' samples.

This chain connects TRBV18 to TRBJ1-5, with TRBD1 matching over 7 bases. The J segment lost 4 bases and the V segment lost 5 bases, leaving 8 bases of the junction unmatched. The CDR3 length is 15 residues. From germline, CDR1 is KGHSH and CDR2 LQKENI. The CDR3 here is CASSSPEQGNQPQHF. The CDR3 nucleotides are TGTGCCAGCTCATCCCCGGAACAGGGGAATCAGCCCCAGCATTTT.

The rearrangement uses TRBV18 and TRBJ2-2; D possibly corresponds to TRBD1 (5 bases). Deletions cut 0 bases from V and 6 bases from J, with 14 bases between. The CDR3 consists of 16 residues. Germline V gene lookup returns CDR1 KGHSH and CDR2 LQKENI. The CDR3 reads CASSPPSSVRAGELFF. The CDR3 DNA follows: TGTGCCAGCTCACCACCTTCGTCTGTCAGGGCCGGGGAGCTGTTTTTT.

The chain carries TRBV6-5 and TRBJ2-5; 10 positions agree with TRBD2. Germline V gene data show CDR1 as MNHEY and CDR2 as SVGAGI. J gave up 3 bases and V 6 bases, and 7 bases lay outside the gene matches. The CDR3 totals 15 residues. The CDR3 is CASSLILAGKETQYF. CDR3 DNA: TGTGCCAGCAGCCTTATACTAGCGGGAAAAGAGACCCAGTACTTC.

The chain recombines TRBV28 with TRBJ2-2; 7 bases match TRBD1. The germline V gene encodes CDR1 MDHEN and CDR2 SYDVKM. V gave up 4 bases and J gave up 2 bases; unmatched junction bases: 10. CDR3 size: 17 residues. The CDR3 DNA follows: TGTGCCAGCAGTTCCCCCCGAGACAGGGCTAACACCGGGGAGCTGTTTTTT. This gives the protein CASSSPRDRANTGELFF.

V usage is TRBV29-1 and J usage is TRBJ2-3; D may be TRBD1 or TRBD2 (5 bases each). The CDR3 runs to 14 residues. Germline CDR1 and CDR2: SQVTM and ANQGSEA. V was shortened by 0 bases and J by 4 bases, with 11 bases between the two germline ends. The chain's CDR3 is CSVEELGTPDTQYF. The CDR3, as DNA: TGCAGCGTTGAAGAACTAGGGACCCCAGATACGCAGTATTTT.

The chain carries TRBV19 and TRBJ2-7, with D perhaps matching TRBD1 or TRBD2 (5 bases each). CDR1 is LNHDA, CDR2 SQIVND, per germline (reference sequence). Trimming pared 8 bases from V and 6 bases from J, leaving 17 bases between. This CDR3 has 13 amino acids. The CDR3, as DNA: TGTGCCAGTGCCCGGGACGGCCCTCTCGAGCAGTACTTC. Translated, it gives CASARDGPLEQYF.

The chain recombines TRBV19 with TRBJ2-6, with 7 bases identical to TRBD1. The CDR3 contains 15 residues. V was clipped by 7 bases and J by 4 bases; unmatched bases: 7. Germline CDR1 is LNHDA and CDR2 is SQIVND (reference sequence). The CDR3 sequence: CASTYRGVGANVLTF. In DNA, the CDR3 is TGTGCCAGTACCTACAGGGGAGTAGGGGCCAACGTCCTGACTTTC.

This clone was counted at least ten times. DNA of the CDR3: TGTGCCAGCAGCCAAGGGACAGCGATTAATGAAAAACTGTTTTTT. This encodes CASSQGTAINEKLFF. The V call is TRBV7-9, the J call TRBJ1-4, with 7 bases fitting TRBD1. The CDR3 sequence is 15 residues long. CDR1 is SEHNR, CDR2 FQNEAQ, per germline (reference sequence). The V and J ends lost 5 bases and 4 bases, in that order; junction bases with no gene match: 7.

This chain links TRBV4-3 with TRBJ2-3; no definite D call. The germline V and J ends were trimmed by 1 base and 0 bases, with 5 bases remaining between them. Germline lookup yields CDR1 LGHNA and CDR2 YSLEER. This CDR3 comprises 14 residues. The CDR3 coding sequence is TGCGCCAGCAGCCAAGCCCTCAGCACAGATACGCAGTATTTT. Protein: CASSQALSTDTQYF.

The chain links TRBV5-4 to TRBJ2-5; 7 nucleotides match TRBD2. J was trimmed by 5 bases and V by 2 bases; bases with no gene match: 6. CDR1 and CDR2 from the germline V gene are SGHNT and YYREEE (reference sequence). This CDR3 has 14 residues. The CDR3 region is CASSFGGGGETQYF. The CDR3 bases are TGTGCCAGCAGCTTCGGTGGGGGAGGGGAGACCCAGTACTTC.

J is TRBJ2-7 and V is TRBV5-1; no reliable D call. The CDR3 contains 15 residues. V was shortened by 5 bases and J by 0 bases, with 15 bases between the two germline ends. From germline, CDR1 is SGHRS and CDR2 YFSETQ. CDR3 coding DNA: TGCGCCAGCAGACGAAACACGGAAAGCTCCTACGAGCAGTACTTC. Translating gives CASRRNTESSYEQYF.

V is TRBV4-2 and J is TRBJ1-4, with a possible D match to TRBD1 (5 bases). Trimming shortened V by 1 base and J by 5 bases, and 20 bases separated the two germline ends. Looked up from germline, CDR1 is LGHNA and CDR2 is YNFKEQ. CDR3 length: 18 residues. CDR3 loop: CASSQVLTTWQGNEKLFF. The CDR3 nucleotides are TGTGCCAGCAGCCAAGTTCTGACTACTTGGCAGGGAAATGAAAAACTGTTTTTT.

The chain couples TRBV19 to TRBJ1-1, with no clear D. Germline V CDR1 and CDR2: LNHDA, SQIVND (reference sequence). There are 14 residues in the CDR3. The germline V and J ends were trimmed by 3 bases and 1 base, with 9 bases remaining between them. Here the CDR3 DNA reads TGTGCCAGTAGTATTTCGGTAGGGAACACTGAAGCTTTCTTT. It is translated as CASSISVGNTEAFF.

This rearrangement joins TRBV27 to TRBJ2-2; D not certain. CDR1 is MNHEY and CDR2 is SMNVEV in the germline V gene (reference sequence). CDR3 size: 14 residues. The germline V and J ends were trimmed by 2 bases and 7 bases, with 11 bases remaining between them. CDR3 bases: TGTGCCAGCAGTTTAAATTGGGCGAACGGGGAGCTGTTTTTT. Translated, it gives CASSLNWANGELFF.